This TCR beta chain was profiled in a study of blood T cell repertoires in COVID-19. Study summary: There were acute and convalescent COVID-19 samples, and they came from the United States, Italy and Spain. From T cells, B-cell-depleted T cells, or PBMCs came the material, which was cDNA or gDNA.

Across 20 to 25 US areas, participants ranged in age from 18 to 89 years. Assay: immunoSEQ multiplex PCR; the TCRdb copy retains only in-frame clones and omits some. The sample includes about 300,000 clones, 70% to 90% of them seen just once. The source of this sequence is a man aged 25 to 40 who had recovered from COVID-19. The sample taken for sequencing was PBMCs or T cells enriched from blood (not recorded which).

CDR3 loop: CASSPGVPGSNQPQHF. As DNA, the CDR3 is TGTGCCAGCTCACCAGGAGTCCCAGGGAGCAATCAGCCCCAGCATTTT. The gene calls are TRBV18 and TRBJ1-5, with TRBD1 as a possible D gene (5 bases). From germline, CDR1 is KGHSH and CDR2 LQKENI. There are 16 residues in the CDR3. V was pared by 2 bases and J by 1 base, with 12 bases between. The full variable domain, rest sourced from reference TRBV18 and TRBJ1-5, is NAGVMQNPRHLVRRRGQEARLRCSPMKGHSHVYWYRQLPEEGLKFMVYLQKENIIDESGMPKERFSAEFPKEGPSILRIQQVVRGDSAAYFCASSPGVPGSNQPQHFGDGTRLSIL.